These T cell receptor beta chains were read from a single sample in a study of cytomegalovirus exposure and HLA in healthy donors. TCRdb's copy holds only in-frame clones and misses some; the assay was immunoSEQ multiplex PCR. The repertoire has under 200,000 clones, roughly 90% of them found once; the top ten carry over 1.5%. The material sequenced was PBMCs. Source of these receptors: a woman under 30 in good health and CMV-seronegative. Both conserved end residues are trimmed from each CDR3. The size entry is marked missing in some rows and otherwise reads once, few, many or a size class.

V gene | clone size | CDR3 protein
TRBV2 | - | ASSELTGGFEAF
TRBV28 | - | ASSFEYEQY
TRBV7-9 | - | ASSLGGQGSKTF
TRBV7-2 | - | ASSLDQGNSPLH
TRBV6-1 | - | ASSESPGGGGEQY
TRBV28 | - | ASMEGTNTGELF
TRBV11-2 | - | ASSLSSSYNSPLH
TRBV7-9 | - | ASSLLQETQY
TRBV19 | - | ASSSSSTDTQY
TRBV15 | - | ATSRVQGHGYT
TRBV27 | - | ASSSTGGVHYT
TRBV27 | - | ASSPEVVVFDEQY
TRBV12-5 | - | ASGLSSTRNTEAF
TRBV2 | few | ASSPAEGVSYNEQF
TRBV30 | - | AWSSGQGNYGYT
TRBV6-5 | - | ASTRQGNYGYT
TRBV19 | - | ASSGQGVTEAF
TRBV5-1 | - | ASSSDRGGGNTIY
TRBV27 | - | ASSTGQGSYYAGELF
TRBV27 | - | ASSSYYLIAGEETQY
TRBV6-4 | - | ASSDSTSVSYNEQF
TRBV5-6 | - | ASSLGTGTEAF
TRBV9 | - | ASSVGRLAGVYEQY
TRBV2 | few | ASSVQGINQPQH
TRBV19 | - | ASSRQGGYT
TRBV9 | - | ASSVGLQGGYGYT
TRBV5-1 | - | ASSLGTAPGAF
TRBV28 | - | ASSEFGGWDNMGHQPQH
TRBV6-4 | - | ASSDSTSSHEQF